The rows below give T cell receptor beta chains drawn from one sample of a study of CD4 T cells in relation to SARS-CoV-2 and coronaviruses. This table comes from immunoSEQ multiplex PCR, and its TCRdb copy is limited to in-frame clones, with some not included. The sample holds 17,000 or so clones; about 80% are singletons and the top ten take less than 20%. What these receptors recognize is not known. Sequencing was performed on CD4+ T cells from PBMCs, cultured in vitro. All receptors derive from a human donor in good health. The CDR3 runs from the conserved cysteine through the conserved F or W. Each record gives: CDR3 protein, CDR3 DNA, D gene, J gene, V gene, clone size. The D gene is left open where the match is weak. Size tells how often a clone was seen (once, few, many) or the class of an expanded clone, and some rows leave it out.

CDR3 protein: CAISGTSGHNEQFF
CDR3 DNA: TGTGCCATCAGTGGGACTAGCGGTCACAATGAGCAGTTCTTC
D gene: TRBD2
J gene: TRBJ2-1
V gene: TRBV10-3
clone size: NA

CDR3 protein: CATSRDPGPSSGNTIYF
CDR3 DNA: TGTGCCACCAGCAGAGATCCGGGACCCAGCTCTGGAAACACCATATATTTT
D gene: NA
J gene: TRBJ1-3
V gene: TRBV15
clone size: NA

CDR3 protein: CASSIGQLSYEQYF
CDR3 DNA: TGTGCCAGCAGTATAGGACAGCTCTCCTACGAGCAGTACTTC
D gene: NA
J gene: TRBJ2-7
V gene: TRBV6-5
clone size: NA

CDR3 protein: CATRGSETQYF
CDR3 DNA: TGTGCCACAAGGGGTAGTGAGACCCAGTACTTC
D gene: NA
J gene: TRBJ2-5
V gene: TRBV10-3
clone size: NA

CDR3 protein: CASSEYRGQGAQWHF
CDR3 DNA: TGTGCCAGCAGCGAGTATAGGGGACAGGGGGCGCAGTGGCATTTT
D gene: TRBD1
J gene: TRBJ1-5
V gene: TRBV7-2
clone size: NA

CDR3 protein: CSASIGRQETQYF
CDR3 DNA: TGCAGTGCTAGTATAGGACGACAAGAGACCCAGTACTTC
D gene: NA
J gene: TRBJ2-5
V gene: TRBV20-1
clone size: NA

CDR3 protein: CAISDSPNYGYTF
CDR3 DNA: TGTGCCATCAGTGACAGTCCTAACTATGGCTACACCTTC
D gene: NA
J gene: TRBJ1-2
V gene: TRBV10-3
clone size: few

CDR3 protein: CASSALGDTGELFF
CDR3 DNA: TGTGCCAGCAGCGCCTTGGGCGACACCGGGGAGCTGTTTTTT
D gene: NA
J gene: TRBJ2-2
V gene: TRBV5-6
clone size: NA

CDR3 protein: CASSRETQYF
CDR3 DNA: TGTGCCAGCTCCCGGGAGACCCAGTACTTC
D gene: NA
J gene: TRBJ2-5
V gene: TRBV6-5
clone size: once

CDR3 protein: CASSQEGVEQYF
CDR3 DNA: TGTGCCAGCAGCCAAGAAGGGGTAGAGCAGTACTTC
D gene: NA
J gene: TRBJ2-7
V gene: TRBV3-1/TRBV3-2
clone size: NA

CDR3 protein: CASSFKGDYGYTF
CDR3 DNA: TGTGCCAGCAGTTTTAAAGGGGATTATGGCTACACCTTC
D gene: NA
J gene: TRBJ1-2
V gene: TRBV6-5
clone size: once

CDR3 protein: CASSRQGSYNEQFF
CDR3 DNA: TGTGCCAGCAGCCGACAGGGTAGCTACAATGAGCAGTTCTTC
D gene: TRBD1
J gene: TRBJ2-1
V gene: TRBV25-1
clone size: few

CDR3 protein: CASSPQGDEKLFF
CDR3 DNA: TGTGCCAGCTCACCACAGGGCGATGAAAAACTGTTTTTT
D gene: NA
J gene: TRBJ1-4
V gene: TRBV18
clone size: once

CDR3 protein: CASSENGGVIGQFF
CDR3 DNA: TGTGCCAGCAGTGAAAATGGTGGGGTGATAGGGCAGTTCTTC
D gene: NA
J gene: TRBJ2-1
V gene: TRBV2
clone size: NA

CDR3 protein: CASSNSGLAKNIQYF
CDR3 DNA: TGTGCCAGTAGTAATTCGGGCCTAGCCAAAAACATTCAGTACTTC
D gene: NA
J gene: TRBJ2-4
V gene: TRBV19
clone size: NA

CDR3 protein: CASSYWGYEQFF
CDR3 DNA: TGTGCCAGCAGTTACTGGGGATATGAGCAGTTCTTC
D gene: NA
J gene: TRBJ2-1
V gene: TRBV6-2/TRBV6-3
clone size: NA

CDR3 protein: CAWSTGPWGLDAQETQYF
CDR3 DNA: TGTGCCTGGAGTACTGGGCCTTGGGGGCTCGATGCCCAAGAGACCCAGTACTTC
D gene: NA
J gene: TRBJ2-5
V gene: TRBV30
clone size: NA

CDR3 protein: CASSVEGQNSYNEQFF
CDR3 DNA: TGTGCCAGCAGCGTTGAGGGACAGAACTCCTACAATGAGCAGTTCTTC
D gene: TRBD1
J gene: TRBJ2-1
V gene: TRBV9
clone size: NA

CDR3 protein: CASSPGEGQYSGNTIYF
CDR3 DNA: TGTGCCAGCAGCCCCGGCGAAGGACAGTACTCTGGAAACACCATATATTTT
D gene: NA
J gene: TRBJ1-3
V gene: TRBV7-9
clone size: NA

CDR3 protein: CAWSADRYEQYF
CDR3 DNA: TGTGCCTGGAGTGCGGACAGATACGAGCAGTACTTC
D gene: NA
J gene: TRBJ2-7
V gene: TRBV30
clone size: NA

CDR3 protein: CASRRGHLVGETQYF
CDR3 DNA: TGTGCCAGCAGAAGGGGACACCTCGTGGGGGAGACCCAGTACTTC
D gene: NA
J gene: TRBJ2-5
V gene: TRBV6-5
clone size: NA

CDR3 protein: CASSFSMGQGKSGYTF
CDR3 DNA: TGTGCCAGCAGCTTTAGTATGGGACAGGGAAAAAGTGGCTACACCTTC
D gene: TRBD1
J gene: TRBJ1-2
V gene: TRBV7-9
clone size: NA

CDR3 protein: CASSLPGGARGYTF
CDR3 DNA: TGTGCCAGCAGCCTGCCGGGGGGGGCTCGAGGCTACACCTTC
D gene: NA
J gene: TRBJ1-2
V gene: TRBV14
clone size: NA

CDR3 protein: CASSLAWSGDTQYF
CDR3 DNA: TGCGCCAGCAGCTTGGCCTGGTCTGGAGATACGCAGTATTTT
D gene: NA
J gene: TRBJ2-3
V gene: TRBV5-1
clone size: few

CDR3 protein: CASSSTTSGRFEEQFF
CDR3 DNA: TGTGCCAGCAGTTCTACAACTAGCGGGAGGTTTGAGGAGCAGTTCTTC
D gene: TRBD2
J gene: TRBJ2-1
V gene: TRBV6-6
clone size: NA

CDR3 protein: CASSQDGFPGPFVNTEAFF
CDR3 DNA: TGCGCCAGCAGCCAAGACGGGTTCCCAGGGCCGTTCGTGAACACTGAAGCTTTCTTT
D gene: NA
J gene: TRBJ1-1
V gene: TRBV4-1
clone size: NA

CDR3 protein: CATSYRGINEQFF
CDR3 DNA: TGTGCCACCAGCTATCGGGGGATCAATGAGCAGTTCTTC
D gene: NA
J gene: TRBJ2-1
V gene: TRBV15
clone size: NA

CDR3 protein: CASSQDLHVNTGELFF
CDR3 DNA: TGTGCCAGCAGCCAAGATCTGCACGTAAACACCGGGGAGCTGTTTTTT
D gene: NA
J gene: TRBJ2-2
V gene: TRBV4-2
clone size: NA

CDR3 protein: CASRDFGGAYGYTF
CDR3 DNA: TGTGCCAGCAGGGACTTCGGGGGCGCCTATGGCTACACCTTC
D gene: NA
J gene: TRBJ1-2
V gene: TRBV2
clone size: NA

CDR3 protein: CAVRRGSSYNSPLHF
CDR3 DNA: TGTGCCGTCAGGAGGGGCAGCTCCTATAATTCACCCCTCCACTTT
D gene: NA
J gene: TRBJ1-6
V gene: TRBV21-1
clone size: NA

CDR3 protein: CASSFSGNLNEQFF
CDR3 DNA: TGTGCCAGCAGCTTCAGCGGGAACTTAAATGAGCAGTTCTTC
D gene: TRBD2
J gene: TRBJ2-1
V gene: TRBV7-9
clone size: NA

CDR3 protein: CASIGASSYEQYF
CDR3 DNA: TGTGCCAGCATAGGGGCTAGCTCCTACGAGCAGTACTTC
D gene: NA
J gene: TRBJ2-7
V gene: TRBV25-1
clone size: NA

CDR3 protein: CAITQGGRWGNEQFF
CDR3 DNA: TGTGCCATCACCCAGGGGGGGAGGTGGGGTAATGAGCAGTTCTTC
D gene: NA
J gene: TRBJ2-1
V gene: TRBV10-3
clone size: few

CDR3 protein: CASSEGGVVSSGNTIYF
CDR3 DNA: TGTGCCAGTAGTGAAGGGGGGGTCGTCAGCTCTGGAAACACCATATATTTT
D gene: NA
J gene: TRBJ1-3
V gene: TRBV19
clone size: NA

CDR3 protein: CASSFGDPAYNEQFF
CDR3 DNA: TGTGCCAGCAGCTTCGGGGACCCTGCCTACAATGAGCAGTTCTTC
D gene: NA
J gene: TRBJ2-1
V gene: TRBV9
clone size: NA

CDR3 protein: CASSLRLAGANRNHFYEQYF
CDR3 DNA: TGTGCCAGCAGTTTAAGGCTAGCGGGAGCCAATCGCAATCACTTCTACGAGCAGTACTTC
D gene: TRBD2
J gene: TRBJ2-7
V gene: TRBV27
clone size: NA

CDR3 protein: CASGLVLGKSYEQYF
CDR3 DNA: TGTGCTAGTGGTTTGGTACTGGGGAAATCCTACGAGCAGTACTTC
D gene: NA
J gene: TRBJ2-7
V gene: TRBV12-5
clone size: NA

CDR3 protein: CASSDRGAEAFF
CDR3 DNA: TGTGCCAGCAGTGACAGGGGAGCTGAAGCTTTCTTT
D gene: NA
J gene: TRBJ1-1
V gene: TRBV25-1
clone size: NA

CDR3 protein: CASSLAGRNEKLFF
CDR3 DNA: TGTGCCAGCAGCTTGGCGGGACGTAATGAAAAACTGTTTTTT
D gene: NA
J gene: TRBJ1-4
V gene: TRBV5-4
clone size: NA

CDR3 protein: CASSLQTNTEAFF
CDR3 DNA: TGTGCCAGCTCACTTCAGACGAACACTGAAGCTTTCTTT
D gene: NA
J gene: TRBJ1-1
V gene: TRBV18
clone size: NA

CDR3 protein: CASSQAILSGNEQFF
CDR3 DNA: TGTGCCAGCAGCCAAGCGATCCTTAGCGGGAATGAGCAGTTCTTC
D gene: TRBD2
J gene: TRBJ2-1
V gene: TRBV3-1/TRBV3-2
clone size: NA

CDR3 protein: CASSQGRLVWGTDTQYF
CDR3 DNA: TGTGCCAGCAGCCAAGGGCGGTTAGTGTGGGGCACAGATACGCAGTATTTT
D gene: NA
J gene: TRBJ2-3
V gene: TRBV14
clone size: NA

CDR3 protein: CASSPTPGVSEQYF
CDR3 DNA: TGTGCCAGCAGCCCGACCCCGGGGGTGAGTGAGCAGTACTTC
D gene: NA
J gene: TRBJ2-7
V gene: TRBV5-6
clone size: few

CDR3 protein: CASSDLGQRQETQYF
CDR3 DNA: TGTGCCAGCAGTGATTTGGGACAGAGACAAGAGACCCAGTACTTC
D gene: TRBD1
J gene: TRBJ2-5
V gene: TRBV2
clone size: once

CDR3 protein: CASSGDGGHGEAFF
CDR3 DNA: TGTGCCAGCAGCGGGGACGGGGGCCACGGTGAAGCTTTCTTT
D gene: NA
J gene: TRBJ1-1
V gene: TRBV9
clone size: NA

CDR3 protein: CASSVDQGRSVAFF
CDR3 DNA: TGTGCCAGCAGCGTAGATCAGGGAAGGTCGGTAGCTTTCTTT
D gene: NA
J gene: TRBJ1-1
V gene: TRBV9
clone size: NA

CDR3 protein: CASSIPGQGSETQYF
CDR3 DNA: TGTGCCAGCAGTATCCCCGGACAGGGGTCGGAGACCCAGTACTTC
D gene: TRBD1
J gene: TRBJ2-5
V gene: TRBV7-9
clone size: NA

CDR3 protein: CASRKWDGLNYGYTF
CDR3 DNA: TGTGCCAGCAGGAAGTGGGACGGGCTTAACTATGGCTACACCTTC
D gene: NA
J gene: TRBJ1-2
V gene: TRBV6-1
clone size: NA

CDR3 protein: CASSPGGDRPGEQFF
CDR3 DNA: TGTGCCAGCAGTCCGGGAGGGGACAGGCCCGGGGAGCAGTTCTTC
D gene: NA
J gene: TRBJ2-1
V gene: TRBV28
clone size: NA

CDR3 protein: CAISGTGADYGYTF
CDR3 DNA: TGTGCCATCAGTGGAACAGGGGCCGACTATGGCTACACCTTC
D gene: TRBD1
J gene: TRBJ1-2
V gene: TRBV10-3
clone size: few

CDR3 protein: CASSAILATTDTQYF
CDR3 DNA: TGTGCCAGCAGCGCAATACTAGCGACCACAGATACGCAGTATTTT
D gene: TRBD2
J gene: TRBJ2-3
V gene: TRBV2
clone size: NA

CDR3 protein: CASLARSTDTQYF
CDR3 DNA: TGTGCCAGCCTAGCGAGAAGCACAGATACGCAGTATTTT
D gene: NA
J gene: TRBJ2-3
V gene: TRBV19
clone size: NA

CDR3 protein: CASRPAPSGPYNEQFF
CDR3 DNA: TGCGCCAGCAGGCCGGCACCTAGCGGACCCTACAATGAGCAGTTCTTC
D gene: TRBD2
J gene: TRBJ2-1
V gene: TRBV5-1
clone size: once

CDR3 protein: CASSLRVAGYGETQYF
CDR3 DNA: TGTGCCAGCAGTTTGAGGGTAGCGGGATACGGGGAGACCCAGTACTTC
D gene: TRBD2
J gene: TRBJ2-5
V gene: TRBV28
clone size: once

CDR3 protein: CASSEGSSGTQYF
CDR3 DNA: TGCGCCAGCAGTGAGGGGAGCTCGGGGACCCAGTACTTC
D gene: NA
J gene: TRBJ2-5
V gene: TRBV10-1
clone size: NA

CDR3 protein: CASSGLVWKDEQFF
CDR3 DNA: TGCGCCAGCAGTGGGCTAGTCTGGAAAGATGAGCAGTTCTTC
D gene: NA
J gene: TRBJ2-1
V gene: TRBV5-1
clone size: NA

CDR3 protein: CAWRGGPEAFF
CDR3 DNA: TGTGCCTGGAGGGGGGGGCCTGAAGCTTTCTTT
D gene: NA
J gene: TRBJ1-1
V gene: TRBV30
clone size: NA

CDR3 protein: CASSPPQPQETQYF
CDR3 DNA: TGTGCCAGCAGCCCCCCCCAGCCCCAAGAGACCCAGTACTTC
D gene: NA
J gene: TRBJ2-5
V gene: TRBV3-1/TRBV3-2
clone size: NA

CDR3 protein: CASSESMSRRTNEQYF
CDR3 DNA: TGCGCCAGCAGTGAGTCGATGTCCCGGAGGACCAACGAGCAGTACTTC
D gene: NA
J gene: TRBJ2-7
V gene: TRBV10-1
clone size: NA

CDR3 protein: CAISESGSRSYNEQFF
CDR3 DNA: TGTGCCATCAGTGAGTCCGGTTCCCGATCCTACAATGAGCAGTTCTTC
D gene: NA
J gene: TRBJ2-1
V gene: TRBV10-3
clone size: NA